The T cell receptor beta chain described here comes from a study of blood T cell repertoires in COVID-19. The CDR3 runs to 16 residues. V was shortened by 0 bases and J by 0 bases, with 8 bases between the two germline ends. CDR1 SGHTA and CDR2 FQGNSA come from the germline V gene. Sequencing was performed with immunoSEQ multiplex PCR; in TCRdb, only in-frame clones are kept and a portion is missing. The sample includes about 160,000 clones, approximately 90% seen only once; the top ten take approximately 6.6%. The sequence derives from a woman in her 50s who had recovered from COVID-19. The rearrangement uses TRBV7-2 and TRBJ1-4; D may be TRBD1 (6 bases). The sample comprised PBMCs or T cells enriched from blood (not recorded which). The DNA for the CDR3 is TGTGCCAGCAGCTTAGCCAGGGGTGCAACTAATGAAAAACTGTTTTTT. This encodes CASSLARGATNEKLFF.